A single sample gave rise to the 2 T cell receptor beta chains below, sequenced in a study of blood T cells in healthy people across ages. A sample-barcoded 5' primer and a J-beta primer mix were used in a second PCR of roughly 6 to 11 cycles. TCRdb independently ran MiXCR on the 5' RACE reads; one entry per CDR3 protein. The table shows 800,000 to 950,000 distinct CDR3 sequences, with under 40% occurring only once. Sequencing was performed on blood. These TCRs come from a man aged 18-30 years in good health.

The gene calls are TRBV20-1 and TRBJ1-5; tentative D call: TRBD1 (6 bases). The V end lost 1 base, the J end lost 3 bases, and 10 bases lay between the germline ends. Germline assignment: CDR1 DFQATT and CDR2 SNEGSKA (reference sequence). The CDR3 covers 14 residues. DNA for the CDR3: TGCAGTGCTAGAGTCTGGACAGCCAATCAGCCCCAGCATTTT. It specifies CSARVWTANQPQHF.

The chain carries TRBV9 and TRBJ2-7; 9 bases agree with TRBD2. Unmatched junction bases numbered 8, after V lost 4 bases and J lost 0 bases. CDR3 size: 16 residues. Per the germline V gene, CDR1 is SGDLS and CDR2 is YYNGEE. The CDR3 protein is CASSTGAGGLSYEQYF. Written as DNA, the CDR3 is TGTGCCAGCAGCACCGGAGCGGGGGGACTCTCCTACGAGCAGTACTTC.